The 7 T cell receptor beta chains reported below all come from one sample, sequenced in a study of shared clonotypes between healthy human individuals. Cells designated naive CD8 were CD45RO-negative and were positively selected for CCR7, with terminally differentiated effector memory CD45RA+ cells excluded. Produced via immunoSEQ multiplex PCR; TCRdb's table is partial and in-frame only. The repertoire holds fewer than 800,000 clones, about 90% seen once, with approximately 24% in the top ten. Sequencing was done on a sample of naive CD8+ T cells sorted from blood. The receptor source for this set is a man aged 25 to 40 in good health.

The chain carries TRBV7-3 and TRBJ2-1; D perhaps matches TRBD2 (5 bases). The CDR3 is 16 amino acids. V was clipped by 2 bases and J by 7 bases, with 18 bases between them. In germline, CDR1 is SGHTA, CDR2 FQGTGA. CDR3 sequence reads: CASSLYVKELANEQFF. DNA for the CDR3: TGTGCCAGCAGCTTATATGTGAAAGAGCTAGCTAATGAGCAGTTCTTC.

The rearrangement uses TRBV18 and TRBJ1-2, with a possible D match to TRBD1 (6 bases). Germline V CDR1 and CDR2: KGHSH, LQKENI. V lost 4 bases and J lost 2, with 11 bases in between. The CDR3 length is 14 residues. The CDR3 protein is CASSQGQTNYGYTF. Written as DNA, the CDR3 is TGTGCCAGCTCACAAGGACAGACCAACTATGGCTACACCTTC.

The chain carries TRBV19 and TRBJ2-1, with 8 bases fitting TRBD1. Per the germline V gene, CDR1 is LNHDA and CDR2 is SQIVND (reference sequence). The CDR3 is made up of 15 amino acids. J gave up 2 bases and V 7 bases, and 7 bases lay outside the gene matches. The CDR3 DNA reads TGTGCCAGTACCTGGACAGGGCGCACCTACAATGAGCAGTTCTTC. Translated, it gives CASTWTGRTYNEQFF.

The sample holds one count of this clone. For the CDR3, the DNA is TGCGCCAGCAGCCTCACTAGCCTGGACACAGATACGCAGTATTTT. Translated, it gives CASSLTSLDTDTQYF. The V and J genes are TRBV4-1 and TRBJ2-3; a weak D match, TRBD2 (6 bases). The CDR3 contains 15 residues. The ends were cut back, 4 bases at V and 2 bases at J, with 13 bases in the middle. The germline V gene has CDR1 MGHRA and CDR2 YSYEKL.

CDR3 loop: CASSQGTGGTDTQYF. CDR3 in DNA: TGCGCCAGCAGCCAGGGGACAGGGGGCACAGATACGCAGTATTTT. The rearrangement joins TRBV4-3 to TRBJ2-3; 10 bases are a match to TRBD1. V gave up 3 bases and J gave up 1 base; unmatched junction bases: 1. The CDR3 has 15 amino acids. Germline assignment: CDR1 LGHNA and CDR2 YSLEER.

V usage is TRBV10-1 and J usage is TRBJ2-3; the match to TRBD1 covers 7 bases. V shed 5 bases and J 0 bases; nucleotides not matched to a gene: 2. Germline CDR1 is WNHNN and CDR2 is SYGVQD (reference sequence). This CDR3 is built from 14 residues. CDR3 DNA: TGCGCCAGCAGTCGGGACAGTAGCACAGATACGCAGTATTTT. It specifies CASSRDSSTDTQYF.

This chain uses TRBV27 with TRBJ1-5; a possible D gene is TRBD1 (5 bases). Germline loops: CDR1 MNHEY, CDR2 SMNVEV (reference sequence). The germline V and J ends were trimmed by 6 bases and 6 bases, with 18 bases remaining between them. CDR3 length: 15 amino acids. The DNA of the CDR3 is TGTGCCAGCAGCCCCTCATCCTCTAGGGGTCAGCCCCAGCATTTT. Protein product: CASSPSSSRGQPQHF.